The 21 T cell receptor beta chains below come from one sample, sequenced in a study of shared clonotypes between healthy human individuals. Clones were read by immunoSEQ multiplex PCR, and TCRdb kept only the in-frame ones, dropping some. The table lists 400,000 or so clones, roughly 96% of them singletons. The sequenced sample consisted of memory CD8+ T cells sorted from blood. Subset here: CD45RO+ cells pooled with CCR7-negative TemRA cells. These receptors were collected from a man aged 25 to 40 in good health.

This chain links TRBV15 with TRBJ2-2; unclear D gene. The ends were cut back, 3 bases at V and 8 bases at J, with 7 bases in the middle. The germline gives CDR1 LNHNV, CDR2 YYDKDF (reference sequence). The CDR3 length is 12 residues. The CDR3 spells CATSSVRGELFF. CDR3 DNA: TGTGCCACCAGCAGCGTTAGGGGGGAGCTGTTTTTT.

This chain uses TRBV7-9 with TRBJ2-3; 7 bases fit TRBD1. J lost 2 bases, V lost 1 base, and 3 bases had no gene match. Germline V gene sequence: CDR1 SEHNR, CDR2 FQNEAQ (reference sequence). The CDR3 sequence is 15 residues long. CDR3 in amino acids: CASSLEQGYTDTQYF. The CDR3 DNA follows: TGTGCCAGCAGCTTAGAACAGGGGTACACAGATACGCAGTATTTT.

The chain employs TRBV5-1 and TRBJ2-7; 9 bases are shared with TRBD1. The CDR3 extends over 14 amino acids. Trimming cost V 4 bases and J 4 bases; bases outside gene matches: 6. CDR1 is SGHRS, CDR2 YFSETQ, per germline. The CDR3: CASSADRGSYEQYF. The CDR3 DNA reads as TGCGCCAGCAGCGCGGACAGGGGAAGTTACGAGCAGTACTTC.

The chain has TRBV7-2 and TRBJ2-7; no clear D. The length of the CDR3 is 14 residues. The V gene lost 5 bases and the J gene lost 0 bases, with 11 bases spanning the gap. Germline V lookup: CDR1 SGHTA, CDR2 FQGNSA. The CDR3: CASSPYITSYEQYF. The CDR3 coding sequence is TGTGCCAGCAGCCCCTATATTACCTCCTACGAGCAGTACTTC.

The chain couples TRBV10-3 to TRBJ1-2; D unclear. V was shortened by 7 bases and J by 4 bases, with 13 bases between the two germline ends. Germline assignment: CDR1 ENHRY and CDR2 SYGVKD. The CDR3 is made up of 13 amino acids. The CDR3, as DNA: TGTGCCATCACAGGACGGTCTTTCTATGGCTACACCTTC. The encoded protein is CAITGRSFYGYTF.

A single count supports this clone. V gene TRBV29-1 combines with J gene TRBJ1-3, with 7 bases lining up with TRBD1. The CDR3 spans 12 residues. Germline loops: CDR1 SQVTM, CDR2 ANQGSEA. V trimming: 6 bases; J trimming: 4 bases; junction bases outside the gene matches: 3. DNA of the CDR3: TGCAGCGTCACAGGGGACGGAAACACCATATATTTT. Amino acids: CSVTGDGNTIYF.

V is TRBV11-1 and J is TRBJ2-1; 9 bases align to TRBD1. V shed 5 bases and J 5 bases; nucleotides not matched to a gene: 7. The CDR3 totals 15 residues. The germline V gene encodes CDR1 SGHAT and CDR2 FQDESV (reference sequence). CDR3 sequence: CASSQGQGRNNEQFF. The CDR3 DNA follows: TGTGCCAGCAGCCAAGGACAGGGGAGAAACAATGAGCAGTTCTTC.

The chain recombines TRBV6-1 with TRBJ2-5, with D tentatively TRBD1 (6 bases). Germline loops: CDR1 MNHNS, CDR2 SASEGT. The CDR3 runs to 15 residues. V lost 5 bases and J 1 base, leaving 14 bases between the germline ends. CDR3 coding DNA: TGTGCCAGCAGTCGAACCGGACAGCCCCAAGAGACCCAGTACTTC. This codes for CASSRTGQPQETQYF.

The rearrangement links TRBV4-2 to TRBJ2-7, with TRBD2 matching 11 bases. V was clipped by 3 bases and J by 4 bases; unmatched bases: 8. The CDR3 has 16 amino acids. The germline V gene encodes CDR1 LGHNA and CDR2 YNFKEQ. The DNA of the CDR3 is TGTGCCAGCAGCCAGGAACTAGCGGGAGTTCCTTACGAGCAGTACTTC. It translates to CASSQELAGVPYEQYF.

This clone was seen a single time. The gene calls are TRBV5-6 and TRBJ1-2; D is possibly TRBD1 (5 bases). The CDR3 has 12 residues. Deletions cut 4 bases from V and 7 bases from J, with 11 bases between. Germline CDR1 is SGHDT and CDR2 is YYEEEE. The CDR3 nucleotides read TGTGCCAGCAGCATGGGGCTGGGTGGCTACACCTTC. Its translation is CASSMGLGGYTF.

The chain has TRBV5-1 and TRBJ1-5; D unresolved. CDR1 and CDR2 from the germline V gene are SGHRS and YFSETQ. The CDR3 contains 15 residues. The V end was cut by 0 bases, the J end by 0 bases, with 7 bases between. The CDR3 sequence: CASSLGGFSNQPQHF. The CDR3 coding sequence is TGCGCCAGCAGCTTGGGCGGGTTTAGCAATCAGCCCCAGCATTTT.

The gene calls are TRBV30 and TRBJ2-7; the match to TRBD2 covers 10 bases. Germline loops: CDR1 GTSNPN, CDR2 SVGIG (reference sequence). With V trimmed by 3 bases and J by 3 bases, 5 bases remained unmatched. The CDR3 is made up of 14 amino acids. The CDR3 sequence: CAWRGSGGIYEQYF. The CDR3, as DNA: TGTGCCTGGAGGGGTAGCGGGGGGATCTACGAGCAGTACTTC.

The V and J genes are TRBV6-6 and TRBJ2-5, with TRBD1 identical over 10 bases. Germline V gene data show CDR1 as MNHNY and CDR2 as SVGAGI (reference sequence). The CDR3 extends over 15 amino acids. After removal of 7 bases from V and 4 bases from J, the junction contained 9 bases not matched to a gene. Written as DNA, the CDR3 is TGTGCCAGCACCTACTCCGGGACAGGGGTAGAGACCCAGTACTTC. The encoded protein is CASTYSGTGVETQYF.

About this clone: This sample also contains other DNA sequences that code for the same CDR3. The chain uses TRBV30 and TRBJ1-2; D is undetermined. From germline, CDR1 is GTSNPN and CDR2 SVGIG (reference sequence). With 2 bases removed from V and 6 bases from J, the gap between germline ends came to 7 bases. This CDR3 region has 11 residues. The CDR3 loop reads CAWSPGNGYTF. The CDR3 DNA is TGTGCCTGGAGTCCCGGAAATGGCTACACCTTC. The full variable domain, rest sourced from reference TRBV30 and TRBJ1-2, is SQTIHQWPATLVQPVGSPLSLECTVEGTSNPNLYWYRQAAGRGLQLLFYSVGIGQISSEVPQNLSASRPQDRQFILSSKKLLLSDSGFYLCAWSPGNGYTFGSGTRLTVV.

CDR3 sequence (DNA): TGTGCCAGCAGTTCGGGCAGGGAGGCTGGAAACACCATATATTTT. Its protein product is CASSSGREAGNTIYF. The chain combines TRBV27 with TRBJ1-3; possibly TRBD1 for D (5 bases). The germline gives CDR1 MNHEY, CDR2 SMNVEV (reference sequence). The CDR3 contains 15 residues. With 4 bases removed from V and 2 bases from J, the gap between germline ends came to 12 bases.

The chain joins TRBV28 to TRBJ1-2; 9 bases map to TRBD1. This CDR3 is 13 amino acids long. CDR1 is MDHEN, CDR2 SYDVKM, per germline. J was trimmed by 2 bases and V by 5 bases; bases with no gene match: 0. CDR3 residues: CASSGQGNYGYTF. For the CDR3, the DNA is TGTGCCAGCAGTGGACAGGGGAACTATGGCTACACCTTC.

This sequence joins TRBV5-1 and TRBJ2-1; D ambiguous. The length of the CDR3 is 15 residues. Trimming took 0 bases from V and 0 from J, leaving 7 bases between them. Germline values: CDR1 SGHRS, CDR2 YFSETQ. The CDR3 here is CASSLGSSSYNEQFF. The CDR3 region has the DNA TGCGCCAGCAGCTTGGGGTCAAGCTCCTACAATGAGCAGTTCTTC.

The rearrangement links TRBV2 to TRBJ2-1, with 12 bases identical to TRBD2. The CDR3 is 13 amino acids. Germline assignment: CDR1 SNHLY and CDR2 FYNNEI. The J segment lost 9 bases and the V segment lost 9 bases, leaving 6 bases of the junction unmatched. This CDR3 is CARASGRAVEQFF. For the CDR3, the DNA is TGTGCCAGGGCTAGCGGGAGGGCGGTTGAGCAGTTCTTC.

The chain couples TRBV30 to TRBJ1-1; 9 bases are a match to TRBD1. The germline gives CDR1 GTSNPN, CDR2 SVGIG (reference sequence). This CDR3 is built from 13 residues. V shed 3 bases and J 1 base; nucleotides not matched to a gene: 0. The CDR3 here is CAWRDRGNTEAFF. CDR3 nucleotides: TGTGCCTGGAGGGACAGGGGGAACACTGAAGCTTTCTTT.

The chain carries TRBV6-5 and TRBJ1-2; the D is unclear. This CDR3 has 14 residues. Germline-derived CDR1 and CDR2 are MNHEY and SVGAGI. V dropped 0 bases and J dropped 6 bases, with 11 bases sitting between them. CDR3 DNA sequence: TGTGCCAGCAGTTACTCGAAACATTGGGATGGCTACACCTTC. As protein: CASSYSKHWDGYTF.

The chain recombines TRBV5-4 with TRBJ2-5; TRBD1 aligns across 9 bases. This CDR3 contains 15 residues. V trimming: 0 bases; J trimming: 1 base; junction bases outside the gene matches: 1. Germline-derived CDR1 and CDR2 are SGHNT and YYREEE (reference sequence). The CDR3 sequence: CASSLVTGGQETQYF. The CDR3 nucleotides are TGTGCCAGCAGCTTGGTGACAGGGGGCCAAGAGACCCAGTACTTC.